This is a list of T cell receptor beta chains from one sample in a study of T-cell reconstitution after alpha-beta-depleted transplantation in children. TCRdb reprocessed the PCR reads via MiXCR and lists one record per CDR3 protein. The repertoire holds around 600,000 distinct CDR3 sequences, with roughly 24% as singletons. This specimen was PBMCs, mostly from graft donor cells, taken 360 days after TCRalphabeta/CD19-depleted stem cell transplant. The receptors shown here come from a boy in the first two years of life who had a stem cell transplant for acute myeloid leukemia, so the T cells may come from the graft donor. Each CDR3 is given with its conserved first and last residue. The D gene is left open where the match is weak. Size is omitted from some rows. Given values are once, few, many or a class for expanded clones.

V gene	J gene	D gene	clone size	CDR3 protein	CDR3 DNA
TRBV12-3/TRBV12-4	TRBJ2-7	NA	NA	CASSPSMPSYEQYF	TGTGCCAGCAGTCCCTCGATGCCCTCCTACGAGCAGTACTTC
TRBV10-3	TRBJ2-1	NA	many	CAISESNYEQFF	TGTGCCATCAGTGAGTCGAACTATGAGCAGTTCTTC
TRBV15	TRBJ2-2	TRBD1	many	CATSRQGGNTGELFF	TGTGCCACCAGTCGACAGGGGGGGAACACCGGGGAGCTGTTTTTT
TRBV7-9	TRBJ2-3	NA	NA	CASSLGTTTSTDTQYF	TGTGCCAGCAGCCTAGGGACAACTACTAGCACAGATACGCAGTATTTT
TRBV6-5	TRBJ1-1	NA	many	CASSYDRGLGDTEAFF	TGTGCCAGCAGTTACGATCGCGGTCTGGGTGACACTGAAGCTTTCTTT
TRBV20-1	TRBJ2-3	NA	many	CSAREGPAGTDTQYF	TGCAGTGCTAGAGAGGGCCCCGCAGGCACAGATACGCAGTATTTT
TRBV7-2	TRBJ2-7	NA	NA	CASSLASGSSYEQYF	TGTGCCAGCAGCTTAGCCTCCGGTAGCTCCTACGAGCAGTACTTC
TRBV12-3/TRBV12-4	TRBJ2-3	NA	many	CASSTFTTEYTDTQYF	TGTGCCAGCAGTACGTTCACGACAGAGTACACAGATACGCAGTATTTT
TRBV6-1	TRBJ2-5	NA	NA	CASRAGSDYQETQYF	TGTGCCAGCAGAGCAGGGTCCGACTACCAAGAGACCCAGTACTTC
TRBV7-9	TRBJ2-1	NA	once	CASSPPVGSEQFF	TGTGCCAGCAGCCCCCCGGTTGGAAGTGAGCAGTTCTTC
TRBV15	TRBJ2-3	NA	many	CATSRDAEDTQYF	TGTGCCACCAGCAGAGATGCGGAAGATACGCAGTATTTT
TRBV27	TRBJ2-2	NA	NA	CASAFTLTGELFF	TGTGCCAGCGCATTCACCCTAACCGGGGAGCTGTTTTTT
TRBV7-2	TRBJ2-7	TRBD1	many	CASSLALQGAIYEQYF	TGTGCCAGCAGCTTAGCGTTACAGGGGGCGATCTACGAGCAGTACTTC
TRBV4-3	TRBJ2-5	TRBD1	NA	CASSQDAWDSQETQYF	TGCGCCAGCAGCCAAGATGCCTGGGACAGCCAAGAGACCCAGTACTTC
TRBV12-3/TRBV12-4	TRBJ2-3	NA	NA	CASSPDQASTDTQYF	TGTGCCAGCAGCCCTGACCAGGCTAGCACAGATACGCAGTATTTT
TRBV9	TRBJ2-3	TRBD2	NA	CASSYGLAGGGTDTQYF	TGTGCCAGCAGCTACGGACTAGCGGGGGGGGGCACAGATACGCAGTATTTT
TRBV24-1	TRBJ1-2	TRBD1	few	CATSAGTGDGYTF	TGTGCCACCAGCGCCGGGACAGGGGATGGCTACACCTTC
TRBV6-5	TRBJ1-2	NA	few	CASFRVPPGYTF	TGTGCCAGCTTTCGGGTACCTCCTGGCTACACCTTC
TRBV28	TRBJ1-5	NA	NA	CASSLRETNQPQHF	TGTGCCAGCAGCCTCCGGGAGACCAATCAGCCCCAGCATTTT
TRBV20-1	TRBJ2-2	TRBD2	NA	CSASALPGLAGVGELFF	TGCAGTGCTAGCGCCTTACCGGGACTAGCGGGGGTCGGGGAGCTGTTTTTT
TRBV5-1	TRBJ2-1	TRBD2	NA	CASSFSGLAVTKEENEQFF	TGCGCCAGCAGCTTCTCGGGACTAGCGGTCACGAAAGAGGAGAATGAGCAGTTCTTC
TRBV7-7	TRBJ2-5	NA	many	CASSLDKGSGETQYF	TGTGCCAGCAGCTTAGATAAGGGTAGCGGAGAGACCCAGTACTTC
TRBV20-1	TRBJ2-2	NA	few	CSANEGAGELFF	TGCAGTGCTAATGAGGGCGCCGGGGAGCTGTTTTTT
TRBV5-1	TRBJ2-4	NA	once	CASSGLTWGAKNIQYF	TGCGCCAGCAGCGGACTAACCTGGGGGGCCAAAAACATTCAGTACTTC
TRBV7-9	TRBJ2-1	TRBD2	NA	CASPPGGGSYNEQFF	TGTGCCAGCCCCCCCGGGGGGGGGTCCTACAATGAGCAGTTCTTC
TRBV6-2/TRBV6-3	TRBJ2-1	NA	NA	CASSYREGGLPRHEQFF	TGTGCCAGCAGTTACAGGGAGGGGGGGCTCCCACGACATGAGCAGTTCTTC
TRBV5-1	TRBJ1-6	NA	few	CASSFRGENSPLHF	TGCGCCAGCAGCTTTAGGGGAGAAAATTCACCCCTCCACTTT
TRBV5-5	TRBJ2-3	TRBD1	few	CASMTGSDTQYF	TGTGCCAGCATGACAGGGTCAGATACGCAGTATTTT
TRBV5-6	TRBJ2-5	TRBD1	many	CASSHRGETQYF	TGTGCCAGCAGCCACAGGGGGGAGACCCAGTACTTC
TRBV27	TRBJ1-6	NA	NA	CASSLSAGGENSPLHF	TGTGCCAGCAGTTTATCGGCGGGGGGCGAGAATTCACCCCTCCACTTT
TRBV12-3/TRBV12-4	TRBJ1-5	TRBD1	few	CASRRGTGKASNQPQHF	TGTGCCAGCAGGCGTGGGACAGGAAAGGCGAGCAATCAGCCCCAGCATTTT
TRBV20-1	TRBJ2-5	TRBD1	few	CSASLTGRETQYF	TGCAGTGCTAGTTTGACAGGGCGAGAGACCCAGTACTTC
TRBV7-2	TRBJ2-7	NA	many	CASSLGGGLSYEQYF	TGTGCCAGCAGCTTAGGGGGGGGCCTCTCCTACGAGCAGTACTTC
TRBV24-1	TRBJ2-1	TRBD2	NA	CATSVSGTRYDNEQFF	TGTGCCACCAGTGTCTCCGGGACTAGGTATGACAATGAGCAGTTCTTC
TRBV7-8	TRBJ2-7	NA	NA	CASSSDSLEYEQYF	TGTGCCAGCAGCTCGGACAGCTTGGAATACGAGCAGTACTTC
TRBV7-9	TRBJ1-2	NA	NA	CASSFGTGFHGYTF	TGTGCCAGCAGCTTTGGGACGGGGTTCCATGGCTACACCTTC
TRBV24-1	TRBJ2-5	TRBD2	few	CATSPSGLAARETQYF	TGTGCCACCAGTCCTTCGGGACTAGCGGCCCGAGAGACCCAGTACTTC
TRBV19	TRBJ2-1	TRBD1	NA	CASSPRGTGGMNEQFF	TGTGCCAGTAGTCCTCGCGGGACAGGGGGTATGAATGAGCAGTTCTTC
TRBV29-1	TRBJ2-1	NA	few	CSVDQGYSNEQFF	TGCAGCGTGGACCAGGGTTATTCCAATGAGCAGTTCTTC
TRBV4-3	TRBJ2-3	NA	NA	CASSPVRDSLTDTQYF	TGCGCCAGCAGCCCGGTCCGGGACTCCCTCACAGATACGCAGTATTTT